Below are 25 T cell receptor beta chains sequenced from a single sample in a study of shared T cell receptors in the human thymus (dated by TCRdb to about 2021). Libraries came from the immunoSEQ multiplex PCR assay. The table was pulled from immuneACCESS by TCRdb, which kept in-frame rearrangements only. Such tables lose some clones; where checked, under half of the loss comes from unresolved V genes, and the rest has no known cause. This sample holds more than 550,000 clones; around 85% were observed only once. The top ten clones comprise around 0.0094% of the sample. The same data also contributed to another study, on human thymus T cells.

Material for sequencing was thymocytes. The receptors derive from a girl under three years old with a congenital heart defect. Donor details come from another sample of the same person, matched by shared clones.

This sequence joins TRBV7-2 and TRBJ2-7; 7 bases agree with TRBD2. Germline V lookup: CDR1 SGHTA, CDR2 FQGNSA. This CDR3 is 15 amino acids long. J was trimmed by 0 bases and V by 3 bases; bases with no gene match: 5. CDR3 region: CASSFYPSGSYEQYF. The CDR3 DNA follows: TGTGCCAGCAGCTTCTATCCTAGCGGCTCCTACGAGCAGTACTTC.

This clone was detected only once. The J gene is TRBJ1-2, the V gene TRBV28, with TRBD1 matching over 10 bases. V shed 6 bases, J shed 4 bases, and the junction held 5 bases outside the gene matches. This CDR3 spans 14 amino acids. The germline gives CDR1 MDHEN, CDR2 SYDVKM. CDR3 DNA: TGTGCCAGCAGACGGGACAGGGGTTTCTATGGCTACACCTTC. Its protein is CASRRDRGFYGYTF.

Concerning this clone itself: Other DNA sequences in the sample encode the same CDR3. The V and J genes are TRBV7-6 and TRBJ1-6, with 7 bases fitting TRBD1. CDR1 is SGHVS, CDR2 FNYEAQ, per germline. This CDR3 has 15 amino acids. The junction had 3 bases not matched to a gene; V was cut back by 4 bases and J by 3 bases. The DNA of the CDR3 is TGTGCCAGCAGCTACAGGGGCCTCTATAATTCACCCCTCCACTTT. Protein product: CASSYRGLYNSPLHF.

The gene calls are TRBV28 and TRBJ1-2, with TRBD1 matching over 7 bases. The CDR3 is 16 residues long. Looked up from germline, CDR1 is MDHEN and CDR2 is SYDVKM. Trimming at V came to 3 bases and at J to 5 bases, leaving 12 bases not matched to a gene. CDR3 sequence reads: CASSFFRWTGFYGYTF. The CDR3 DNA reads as TGTGCCAGCAGTTTTTTTCGGTGGACAGGATTTTATGGCTACACCTTC.

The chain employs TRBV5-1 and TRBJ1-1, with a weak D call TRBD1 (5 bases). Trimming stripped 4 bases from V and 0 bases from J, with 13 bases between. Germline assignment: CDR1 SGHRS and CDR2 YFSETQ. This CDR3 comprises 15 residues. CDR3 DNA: TGCGCCAGCAGCCAACAGGACATAATGAACACTGAAGCTTTCTTT. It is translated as CASSQQDIMNTEAFF.

The CDR3 DNA is TGCAGTGCTGAACAGGGCCAGATAGCTTTCTTT. Protein: CSAEQGQIAFF. The chain carries TRBV20-1 and TRBJ1-1; a weak D match, TRBD1 (6 bases). The CDR3 extends over 11 amino acids. Germline values: CDR1 DFQATT, CDR2 SNEGSKA (reference sequence). V was clipped by 5 bases and J by 10 bases, with 14 bases between them.

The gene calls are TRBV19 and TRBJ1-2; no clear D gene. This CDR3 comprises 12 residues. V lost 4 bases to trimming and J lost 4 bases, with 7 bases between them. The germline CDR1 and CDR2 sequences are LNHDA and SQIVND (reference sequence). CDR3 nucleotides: TGTGCCAGTAGTAACAGCCTCTATGGCTACACCTTC. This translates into CASSNSLYGYTF.

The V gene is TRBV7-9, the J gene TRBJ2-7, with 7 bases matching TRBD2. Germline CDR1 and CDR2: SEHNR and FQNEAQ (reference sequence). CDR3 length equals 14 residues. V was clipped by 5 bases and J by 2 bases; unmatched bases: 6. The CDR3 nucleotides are TGTGCCAGCAGCGCTACGGGGGGTCCCTACGAGCAGTACTTC. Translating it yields CASSATGGPYEQYF.

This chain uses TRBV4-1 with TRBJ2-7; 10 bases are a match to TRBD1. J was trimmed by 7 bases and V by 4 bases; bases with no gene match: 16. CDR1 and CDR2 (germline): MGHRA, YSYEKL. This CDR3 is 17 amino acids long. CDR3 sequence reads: CASSLPEGTGVSWEQYF. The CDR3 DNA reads TGCGCCAGCAGCCTCCCGGAGGGGACAGGGGTATCCTGGGAGCAGTACTTC.

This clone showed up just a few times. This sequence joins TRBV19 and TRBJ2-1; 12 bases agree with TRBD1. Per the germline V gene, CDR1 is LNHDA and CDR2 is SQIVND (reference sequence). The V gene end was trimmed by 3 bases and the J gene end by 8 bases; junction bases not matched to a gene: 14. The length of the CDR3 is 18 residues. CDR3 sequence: CASSITQGQGALWDEQFF. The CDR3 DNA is TGTGCCAGTAGTATTACCCAGGGACAGGGGGCGCTTTGGGATGAGCAGTTCTTC.

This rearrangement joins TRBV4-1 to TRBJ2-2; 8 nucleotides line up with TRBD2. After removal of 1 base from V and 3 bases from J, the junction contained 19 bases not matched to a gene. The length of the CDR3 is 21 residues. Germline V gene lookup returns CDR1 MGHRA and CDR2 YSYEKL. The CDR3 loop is CASSQGSGGGPAVSDTGELFF. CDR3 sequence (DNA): TGCGCCAGCAGCCAAGGGTCAGGCGGGGGGCCCGCCGTCTCCGACACCGGGGAGCTGTTTTTT.

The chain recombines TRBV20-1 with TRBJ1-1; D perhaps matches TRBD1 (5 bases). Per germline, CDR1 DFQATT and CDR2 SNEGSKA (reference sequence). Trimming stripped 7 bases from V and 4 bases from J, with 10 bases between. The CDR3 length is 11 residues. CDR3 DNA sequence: TGCAGTGTGTGGGGGGGCACTGAAGCTTTCTTT. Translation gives CSVWGGTEAFF.

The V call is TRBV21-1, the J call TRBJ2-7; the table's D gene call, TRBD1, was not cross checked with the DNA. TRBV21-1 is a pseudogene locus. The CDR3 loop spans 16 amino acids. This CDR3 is CASSTGKGPSSYEQYF. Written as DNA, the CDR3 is TGTGCCAGTTCGACAGGGAAGGGTCCCAGCTCCTACGAGCAGTACTTC.

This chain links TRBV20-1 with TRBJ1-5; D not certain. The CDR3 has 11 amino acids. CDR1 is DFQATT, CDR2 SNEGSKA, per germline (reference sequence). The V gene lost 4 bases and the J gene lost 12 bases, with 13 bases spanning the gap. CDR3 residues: CSAIVLEFQHF. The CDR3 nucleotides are TGCAGTGCTATCGTTTTGGAGTTCCAGCATTTT.

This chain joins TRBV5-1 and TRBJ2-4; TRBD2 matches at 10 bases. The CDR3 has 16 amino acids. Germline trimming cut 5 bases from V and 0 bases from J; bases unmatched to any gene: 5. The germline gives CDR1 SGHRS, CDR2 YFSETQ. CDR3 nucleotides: TGCGCCAGCAGTAGCGGGGGGCCCAGAGCCAAAAACATTCAGTACTTC. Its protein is CASSSGGPRAKNIQYF.

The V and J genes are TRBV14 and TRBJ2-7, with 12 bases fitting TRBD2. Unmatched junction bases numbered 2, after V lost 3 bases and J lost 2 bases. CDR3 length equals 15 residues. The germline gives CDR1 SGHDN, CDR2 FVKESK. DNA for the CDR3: TGTGCCAGCAGCCATAGGACTAGCGGGACCTACGAGCAGTACTTC. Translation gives CASSHRTSGTYEQYF. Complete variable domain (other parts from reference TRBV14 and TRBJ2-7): EAGVTQFPSHSVIEKGQTVTLRCDPISGHDNLYWYRRVMGKEIKFLLHFVKESKQDESGMPNNRFLAERTGGTYSTLKVQPAELEDSGVYFCASSHRTSGTYEQYFGPGTRLTVT.

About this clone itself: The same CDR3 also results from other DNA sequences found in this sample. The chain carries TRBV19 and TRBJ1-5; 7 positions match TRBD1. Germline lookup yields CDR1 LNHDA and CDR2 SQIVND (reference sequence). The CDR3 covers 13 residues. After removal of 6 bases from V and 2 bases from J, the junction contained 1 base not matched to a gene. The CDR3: CASSGTGNQPQHF. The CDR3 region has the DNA TGTGCCAGTAGCGGGACAGGCAATCAGCCCCAGCATTTT.

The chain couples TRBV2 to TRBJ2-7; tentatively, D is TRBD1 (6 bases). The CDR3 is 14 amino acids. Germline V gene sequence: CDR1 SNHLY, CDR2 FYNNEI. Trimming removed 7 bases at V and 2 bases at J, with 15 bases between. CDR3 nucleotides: TGTGCCAGCATGGTGGACGGACAGACCTACGAGCAGTACTTC. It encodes CASMVDGQTYEQYF.

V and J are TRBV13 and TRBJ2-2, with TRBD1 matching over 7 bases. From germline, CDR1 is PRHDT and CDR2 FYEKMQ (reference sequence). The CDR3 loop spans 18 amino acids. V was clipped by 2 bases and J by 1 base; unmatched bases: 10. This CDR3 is CASSLSMQAGGNTGELFF. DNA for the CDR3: TGTGCCAGCAGCTTAAGTATGCAGGCAGGGGGGAACACCGGGGAGCTGTTTTTT.

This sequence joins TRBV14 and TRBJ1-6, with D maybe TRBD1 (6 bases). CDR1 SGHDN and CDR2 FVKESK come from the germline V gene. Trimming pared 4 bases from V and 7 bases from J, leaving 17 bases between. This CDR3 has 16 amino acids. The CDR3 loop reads CASSPMVGGVNSPLHF. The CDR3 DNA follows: TGTGCCAGCAGCCCCATGGTAGGGGGGGTGAATTCACCCCTCCACTTT.

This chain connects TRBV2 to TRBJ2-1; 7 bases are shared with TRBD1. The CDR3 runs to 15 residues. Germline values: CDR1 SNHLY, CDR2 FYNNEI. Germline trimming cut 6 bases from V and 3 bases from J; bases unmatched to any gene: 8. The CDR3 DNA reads TGTGCCAGCAGGGAACCGACAGGGATCTACAATGAGCAGTTCTTC. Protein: CASREPTGIYNEQFF.

CDR3 amino acids: CASSSISGASGESSYNEQFF. CDR3 in DNA: TGCGCCAGCAGCTCCATCAGTGGGGCTAGCGGGGAGAGCTCCTACAATGAGCAGTTCTTC. The gene calls are TRBV5-1 and TRBJ2-1; 9 nucleotides align to TRBD2. Unmatched junction bases numbered 16, after V lost 3 bases and J lost 0 bases. CDR1 and CDR2 from the germline V gene are SGHRS and YFSETQ. This CDR3 comprises 20 residues.

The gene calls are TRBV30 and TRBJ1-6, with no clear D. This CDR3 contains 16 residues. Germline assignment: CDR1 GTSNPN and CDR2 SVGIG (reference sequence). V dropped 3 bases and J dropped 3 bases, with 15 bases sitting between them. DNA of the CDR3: TGTGCCTGGAGGCCTCCGGGGAGGAGCTATAATTCACCCCTCCACTTT. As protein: CAWRPPGRSYNSPLHF.

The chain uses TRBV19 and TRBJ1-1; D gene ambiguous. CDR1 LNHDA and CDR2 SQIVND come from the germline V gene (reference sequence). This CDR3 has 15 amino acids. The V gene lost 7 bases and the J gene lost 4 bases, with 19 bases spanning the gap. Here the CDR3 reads CASKQRKGAATEAFF. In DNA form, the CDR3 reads TGTGCCAGTAAACAGCGAAAGGGAGCGGCCACTGAAGCTTTCTTT.

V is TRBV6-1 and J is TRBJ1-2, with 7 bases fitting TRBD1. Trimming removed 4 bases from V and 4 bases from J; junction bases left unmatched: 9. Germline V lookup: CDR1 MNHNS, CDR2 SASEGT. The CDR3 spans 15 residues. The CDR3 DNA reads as TGTGCCAGCAGTGGACAGGGCGGTTTTGGCTATGGCTACACCTTC. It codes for CASSGQGGFGYGYTF.